This TCR beta chain appears in the sequencing data of a study of blood T cell repertoires in COVID-19. Across the whole study: The United States, Italy and Spain provided the acute and convalescent COVID-19 samples. The cDNA or gDNA used as material had been derived from T cells, B-cell-depleted T cells, or PBMCs.

CDR3 length equals 14 residues. Germline CDR1 and CDR2: LGHDT and YNNKEL (reference sequence). Trimming shortened V by 4 bases and J by 5 bases, and 9 bases separated the two germline ends. This clone was seen once. In the study's own analysis: The assay estimated nucleated cells by amplifying reference gene primers. Assay used: immunoSEQ multiplex PCR; TCRdb lists only in-frame clones, some missing. That table furnishes V, J and clone size, whereas the DNA furnished D and trimming. The table records 300,000 to 450,000 clones, 87% of them present only once. Seattle cases were enrolled at active infection and followed longitudinally.

This TCR came from a woman younger than 45 with COVID-19, enrolled during active disease. The V and J genes are TRBV3-1 (or the pseudogene TRBV3-2) and TRBJ1-6, with D possibly TRBD1 on 5 matching bases. The sequenced sample consisted of peripheral blood. This chain's CDR3 is CASSLSTDNSPLHF. The CDR3 DNA is TGTGCCAGCAGCCTCTCGACAGATAATTCACCCCTCCACTTT.